These 31 T cell receptor beta chains came from one sample sequenced in a study of control samples from healthy donors and cancer patients. Assay used: immunoSEQ multiplex PCR; TCRdb lists only in-frame clones, some missing. This sample has 70,000 or so clones; just under 90% occur once, and the top ten carry roughly a fifth. Sequenced material: PBMCs. Receptor source: a man in his sixties with lung cancer.

The J gene is TRBJ1-5, the V gene TRBV15, with D unresolved. V was trimmed by 3 bases and J by 0 bases, leaving 12 bases between them. Germline V lookup: CDR1 LNHNV, CDR2 YYDKDF (reference sequence). The CDR3 has 16 amino acids. The CDR3 DNA follows: TGTGCCACCAGCAGCCCAAGAGGGATTAGCAATCAGCCCCAGCATTTT. Residues: CATSSPRGISNQPQHF. The variable domain in full, completed from reference TRBV15 and TRBJ1-5, reads DAMVIQNPRYQVTQFGKPVTLSCSQTLNHNVMYWYQQKSSQAPKLLFHYYDKDFNNEADTPDNFQSRRPNTSFCFLDIRSPGLGDTAMYLCATSSPRGISNQPQHFGDGTRLSIL.

The V gene is TRBV6-6, the J gene TRBJ1-1; TRBD1 aligns across 7 bases. V shed 6 bases, J shed 1 base, and the junction held 5 bases outside the gene matches. Germline V gene lookup returns CDR1 MNHNY and CDR2 SVGAGI (reference sequence). The CDR3 sequence is 14 residues long. This CDR3 reads CASRSGGANTEAFF. CDR3 bases: TGTGCCAGCAGATCAGGGGGAGCGAACACTGAAGCTTTCTTT.

This clone was seen more than once but under ten times. Its ends do not fully match the called genes, so a read error is possible. The V call is TRBV27, the J call TRBJ2-2; 10 bases fit TRBD2. The CDR3 is made up of 17 amino acids. Germline loops: CDR1 MNHEY, CDR2 SMNVEV (reference sequence). CDR3 nucleotide sequence: TGTCCCAGCAGTTCACAAAAGCGGGGGGGCCGGACCGGGGAGCTGTTTTTT. Protein: CPSSSQKRGGRTGELFF.

The chain combines TRBV18 with TRBJ2-5, with D perhaps TRBD1 (5 bases). V lost 3 bases, J lost 1 base, and 9 bases lay in between. CDR1 and CDR2 from the germline V gene are KGHSH and LQKENI. The CDR3 has 14 residues. DNA of the CDR3: TGTGCCAGCTCACCGGAAAGGGGCCAAGAGACCCAGTACTTC. Translating it yields CASSPERGQETQYF.

This chain links TRBV6-1 with TRBJ2-7; D ambiguous. Between the trimmed V and J ends, which lost 0 bases and 2 bases, there was a span of 8 bases. The CDR3 has 14 amino acids. Germline CDR1 MNHNS, CDR2 SASEGT. The CDR3 DNA reads TGTGCCAGCAGTGAAGCCCCAGGTCCCTACGAGCAGTACGTC. Its translation is CASSEAPGPYEQYV.

V and J are TRBV10-3 and TRBJ2-4, with D tentatively TRBD1 or TRBD2 (6 bases each). CDR1 and CDR2 from the germline V gene are ENHRY and SYGVKD. V dropped 10 bases and J dropped 0 bases, with 16 bases sitting between them. This CDR3 contains 15 residues. CDR3 region: CATGTGTLAKNIQYF. CDR3 bases: TGTGCCACAGGTACAGGGACTTTAGCCAAAAACATTCAGTACTTC.

The V and J genes are TRBV24-1 and TRBJ1-4, with 7 bases identical to TRBD1. J gave up 8 bases and V 5 bases, and 10 bases lay outside the gene matches. The CDR3 covers 15 residues. CDR1 and CDR2 from the germline V gene are KGHDR and SFDVKD. The CDR3, as DNA: TGTGCCACCAGTGGGCGACAGGGTCTAAAAGAAAAACTGTTTTTT. Amino acids: CATSGRQGLKEKLFF.

This clone occurred once. The rearrangement links TRBV7-3 to TRBJ2-3; 15 bases align to TRBD2. V was pared by 3 bases and J by 4 bases, with 8 bases of the junction left unmatched. The V gene's germline CDR1 is SGHTA and CDR2 FQGTGA. The CDR3 totals 18 residues. The CDR3 region is CASSFIGLAGGRADTQYF. DNA for the CDR3: TGTGCCAGCAGCTTTATTGGACTAGCGGGGGGGCGTGCAGATACGCAGTATTTT.

This clone was observed many times. The chain recombines TRBV7-2 with TRBJ2-1; D unresolved. The length of the CDR3 is 11 residues. Trimming pared 5 bases from V and 12 bases from J, leaving 11 bases between. The germline V gene has CDR1 SGHTA and CDR2 FQGNSA. The CDR3, as DNA: TGTGCCAGCAGCCCCGCGTGGCGGCAGTTCTTC. Amino acid sequence: CASSPAWRQFF.

The chain carries TRBV5-1 and TRBJ2-1; a weak D match, TRBD1 (6 bases). V was trimmed by 5 bases and J by 4 bases, leaving 13 bases between them. The CDR3 runs to 14 residues. CDR1 and CDR2 from the germline V gene are SGHRS and YFSETQ. CDR3 in amino acids: CASRGGEPYNEQFF. CDR3 sequence (DNA): TGCGCCAGCAGAGGGGGAGAGCCGTACAATGAGCAGTTCTTC.

The CDR3 DNA reads as TGTGCCAGCAGCTTAGACGCCTACACAGATACGCAGTATTTT. Encoded protein: CASSLDAYTDTQYF. This chain links TRBV11-2 with TRBJ2-3; D not certain. This CDR3 spans 14 amino acids. Trimming removed 0 bases from V and 2 bases from J, with 6 bases in between. Germline loops: CDR1 SGHAT, CDR2 FQNNGV.

V is TRBV27 and J is TRBJ2-2; 9 bases agree with TRBD2. V lost 7 bases, J lost 0 bases, and 6 bases stayed unmatched. CDR1 is MNHEY and CDR2 is SMNVEV in the germline V gene (reference sequence). The length of the CDR3 is 16 residues. The CDR3 DNA follows: TGTGCCAGCAATCTAGCGGGGACCCCGAACACCGGGGAGCTGTTTTTT. Translating it yields CASNLAGTPNTGELFF.

The chain has TRBV7-9 and TRBJ2-6, with D hard to call. The CDR3 is 14 amino acids. Germline values: CDR1 SEHNR, CDR2 FQNEAQ (reference sequence). Deletions cut 11 bases from V and 0 bases from J, with 11 bases between. The CDR3 region is CAGEEGSGANVLTF. The CDR3 DNA reads as TGTGCCGGAGAGGAAGGCTCTGGGGCCAACGTCCTGACTTTC. Drawing the rest from reference TRBV7-9 and TRBJ2-6, the complete variable domain is DTGVSQNPRHKITKRGQNVTFRCDPISEHNRLYWYRQTLGQGPEFLTYFQNEAQLEKSRLLSDRFSAERPKGSFSTLEIQRTEQGDSAMYLCAGEEGSGANVLTFGAGSRLTVL.

This chain connects TRBV5-6 to TRBJ2-1; D uncertain. The CDR3 length is 11 residues. Germline V gives CDR1 SGHDT, CDR2 YYEEEE. Trimming pared 1 base from V and 8 bases from J, leaving 4 bases between. CDR3 protein: CASSLYDEQFF. The CDR3 region has the DNA TGTGCCAGCAGCTTGTACGATGAGCAGTTCTTC. Filled out from reference TRBV5-6 and TRBJ2-1, the complete variable domain reads DAGVTQSPTHLIKTRGQQVTLRCSPKSGHDTVSWYQQALGQGPQFIFQYYEEEERQRGNFPDRFSGHQFPNYSSELNVNALLLGDSALYLCASSLYDEQFFGPGTRLTVL.

V and J are TRBV10-1 and TRBJ2-1; D is possibly TRBD1 (6 bases). Trimming took 0 bases from V and 15 from J, leaving 12 bases between them. Germline V gene sequence: CDR1 WNHNN, CDR2 SYGVQD (reference sequence). CDR3 size: 12 residues. The CDR3 nucleotides are TGCGCCAGCAGTGAGTCGATGAAGGGGGTGTTCTTC. This encodes CASSESMKGVFF.

The chain links TRBV30 to TRBJ2-1, with 7 bases aligning to TRBD1. V was clipped by 3 bases and J by 0 bases; unmatched bases: 11. CDR3 length equals 17 residues. Germline V CDR1 and CDR2: GTSNPN, SVGIG (reference sequence). CDR3 protein: CAWSSRPGQRSYNEQFF. CDR3 coding DNA: TGTGCCTGGAGCAGTAGACCGGGACAGCGCTCCTACAATGAGCAGTTCTTC. The complete variable domain, with remaining parts taken from reference TRBV30 and TRBJ2-1, reads SQTIHQWPATLVQPVGSPLSLECTVEGTSNPNLYWYRQAAGRGLQLLFYSVGIGQISSEVPQNLSASRPQDRQFILSSKKLLLSDSGFYLCAWSSRPGQRSYNEQFFGPGTRLTVL.

This chain uses TRBV24-1 with TRBJ2-1, with D perhaps TRBD1 (6 bases). Germline loops: CDR1 KGHDR, CDR2 SFDVKD. The ends were cut back, 7 bases at V and 1 base at J, with 7 bases in the middle. This CDR3 has 13 amino acids. CDR3 nucleotide sequence: TGTGCCACCAGCGGACAGTCCTACAATGAGCAGTTCTTC. Translation: CATSGQSYNEQFF.

V usage is TRBV7-2 and J usage is TRBJ2-1; no clear D. Germline lookup yields CDR1 SGHTA and CDR2 FQGNSA. CDR3 length: 13 residues. V lost 5 bases, J lost 8 bases, and 13 bases lay in between. Here the CDR3 reads CASSPRRGDEQFF. The CDR3 DNA reads TGTGCCAGCAGCCCACGACGAGGCGATGAGCAGTTCTTC.

V and J are TRBV6-5 and TRBJ2-3, with 9 bases matching TRBD2. Germline CDR1 and CDR2: MNHEY and SVGAGI. Trimming removed 4 bases from V and 2 bases from J; junction bases left unmatched: 4. The CDR3 has 15 amino acids. In nucleotides, the CDR3 is TGTGCCAGCAGTTTAGTAGCGGGGGTCACAGATACGCAGTATTTT. This gives the protein CASSLVAGVTDTQYF.

This clone showed up just once. V usage is TRBV3-1 (or the pseudogene TRBV3-2) and J usage is TRBJ1-5; tentatively, D is TRBD1 (5 bases). V lost 3 bases to trimming and J lost 10 bases, with 10 bases between them. CDR3 length equals 12 residues. Germline assignment: CDR1 LGHDT and CDR2 YNNKEL (reference sequence). Here the CDR3 reads CASSHYTGPQHF. CDR3 bases: TGTGCCAGCAGCCACTATACAGGACCCCAGCATTTT.

The J gene is TRBJ1-3, the V gene TRBV11-3; D gene ambiguous. The CDR3 length is 16 residues. V was clipped by 5 bases and J by 0 bases, with 14 bases between them. Germline CDR1 and CDR2: SGHNT and YENEEA. CDR3 nucleotide sequence: TGTGCCAGCAGCCCGACGGCGACGGTCTCTGGAAACACCATATATTTT. Residues: CASSPTATVSGNTIYF.

This clone appeared once. The chain combines TRBV3-1 (or the pseudogene TRBV3-2) with TRBJ1-2, with TRBD1 matching over 7 bases. Germline-derived CDR1 and CDR2 are LGHDT and YNNKEL (reference sequence). The CDR3 length is 15 residues. Trimming at V came to 5 bases and at J to 4 bases, leaving 10 bases not matched to a gene. In DNA form, the CDR3 reads TGTGCCAGCAGCGAAAGGACAGGATCCTCCTATGGCTACACCTTC. This translates into CASSERTGSSYGYTF.

The CDR3: CAWSFRATYGYTF. The CDR3, as DNA: TGTGCCTGGAGTTTCCGGGCCACCTATGGCTACACCTTC. The genes are TRBV30 and TRBJ1-2; the D is unclear. The CDR3 consists of 13 residues. Trimming pared 2 bases from V and 4 bases from J, leaving 11 bases between. CDR1 GTSNPN and CDR2 SVGIG come from the germline V gene (reference sequence).

This clone was counted a single time. The rearrangement uses TRBV2 and TRBJ2-1, with unresolved D. The germline V and J ends were trimmed by 4 bases and 4 bases, with 2 bases remaining between them. Germline CDR1 and CDR2: SNHLY and FYNNEI. CDR3 length: 11 residues. The CDR3 nucleotides read TGTGCCAGCAGTGGATACAATGAGCAGTTCTTC. Translated: CASSGYNEQFF.

This chain links TRBV18 with TRBJ1-1; D unresolved. V lost 6 bases, J lost 1 base, and 9 bases lay in between. The CDR3 length is 13 residues. CDR1 and CDR2 from the germline V gene are KGHSH and LQKENI. CDR3 sequence: CASSLATNTEAFF. DNA for the CDR3: TGTGCCAGCTCCCTTGCCACGAACACTGAAGCTTTCTTT.

The chain links TRBV10-3 to TRBJ2-1; D unresolved. The CDR3 spans 13 residues. Between the trimmed V and J ends, which lost 2 bases and 3 bases, there was a span of 5 bases. CDR1 ENHRY and CDR2 SYGVKD come from the germline V gene. CDR3 in amino acids: CAISEGNYNEQFF. For the CDR3, the DNA is TGTGCCATCAGTGAGGGCAACTACAATGAGCAGTTCTTC.

J is TRBJ2-3 and V is TRBV12-3 or TRBV12-4; the D gene is possibly TRBD1 (6 bases). CDR3 length equals 13 residues. Trimming removed 6 bases at V and 0 bases at J, with 7 bases between. This CDR3 is CASRGASTDTQYF. CDR3 DNA sequence: TGTGCCAGCAGGGGGGCAAGCACAGATACGCAGTATTTT.

V gene TRBV12-3 or TRBV12-4 combines with J gene TRBJ1-1, with unresolved D. The CDR3 covers 10 residues. Trimming shortened V by 6 bases and J by 10 bases, and 9 bases separated the two germline ends. The CDR3 nucleotides read TGTGCCAGCAGAGTTGGTGGAGCTTTCTTT. Its protein product is CASRVGGAFF.

The genes are TRBV3-1 (or the pseudogene TRBV3-2) and TRBJ1-5; D might be TRBD1 (6 bases). V dropped 4 bases and J dropped 11 bases, with 15 bases sitting between them. The CDR3 is made up of 13 amino acids. The germline gives CDR1 LGHDT, CDR2 YNNKEL (reference sequence). Written as DNA, the CDR3 is TGTGCCAGCAGCCGACAGGCTTTTACTGCCCAGCATTTT. Its translation: CASSRQAFTAQHF.

This clone came up once. V is TRBV27 and J is TRBJ1-2; D not resolved. The CDR3 spans 13 residues. V was pared by 4 bases and J by 5 bases, with 11 bases between. In germline, CDR1 is MNHEY, CDR2 SMNVEV (reference sequence). DNA of the CDR3: TGTGCCAGCAGTTATACAGCTGGGTATGGCTACACCTTC. Translation gives CASSYTAGYGYTF.

The V and J genes are TRBV6-5 and TRBJ1-3, with TRBD1 matching 9 bases. CDR1 is MNHEY and CDR2 is SVGAGI in the germline V gene. V dropped 6 bases and J dropped 2; count of bases not matched to a gene: 5. There are 15 residues in the CDR3. CDR3 DNA: TGTGCCAGCAGAGGACAGGGGCGTACTGGAAACACCATATATTTT. It codes for CASRGQGRTGNTIYF.